Below are 27 T cell receptor beta chains sequenced from a single sample in a study of cytomegalovirus exposure and HLA in healthy donors. Vbeta (60) and Jbeta (13) primers were used in the PCR. Sequencing was performed with immunoSEQ multiplex PCR; in TCRdb, only in-frame clones are kept and a portion is missing. This table holds fewer than 200,000 clones, roughly four fifths found once. The sequenced material came from PBMCs. The receptor source for this set is a woman aged 45-60 years in good health and CMV-seronegative.

The chain couples TRBV7-6 to TRBJ2-7; 8 bases map to TRBD1. The CDR3 loop spans 12 amino acids. The J segment lost 5 bases and the V segment lost 4 bases, leaving 1 base of the junction unmatched. Germline-derived CDR1 and CDR2 are SGHVS and FNYEAQ. As DNA, the CDR3 is TGTGCCAGCAGCTGGACAGGGCACGAGCAGTACTTC. This encodes CASSWTGHEQYF.

The sample holds a few counts of this clone. A junction boundary mismatches the germline segment, possibly from a read error. This rearrangement joins TRBV30 to TRBJ1-1; 10 bases align to TRBD1. The CDR3 covers 16 residues. Germline CDR1 and CDR2: GTSNPN and SVGIG (reference sequence). Written as DNA, the CDR3 is TGTGCCTGGAGTGTAGGCCGGGGACAGGGGAACCCTGAAGCTTTCTTT. Translating it yields CAWSVGRGQGNPEAFF.

V gene TRBV5-4 combines with J gene TRBJ2-7, with TRBD2 matching 9 bases. Germline CDR1 is SGHNT and CDR2 is YYREEE (reference sequence). V shed 4 bases and J 6 bases; nucleotides not matched to a gene: 11. The CDR3 consists of 15 residues. The CDR3 nucleotides read TGTGCCAGCAGCCCAGATGCGGGGGGGCAGTCCGAGCAGTACTTC. It yields the protein CASSPDAGGQSEQYF.

The chain recombines TRBV27 with TRBJ1-4, with 10 bases aligning to TRBD1. The CDR3 runs 15 residues. With 4 bases clipped from V and 5 bases from J, the junction kept 4 bases outside the gene matches. From germline, CDR1 is MNHEY and CDR2 SMNVEV (reference sequence). The CDR3 DNA reads as TGTGCCAGCAGTTCCAGGACAGGGGGAAATGAAAAACTGTTTTTT. Protein: CASSSRTGGNEKLFF.

CDR3 in amino acids: CASSPTGGEQYF. CDR3 DNA: TGTGCCAGCAGTCCAACAGGGGGCGAGCAGTACTTC. This chain joins TRBV28 and TRBJ2-7; 8 bases are shared with TRBD1. The ends lost 5 bases at V and 6 bases at J; junction bases unmatched: 3. This CDR3 has 12 residues. Germline assignment: CDR1 MDHEN and CDR2 SYDVKM. The full variable domain, rest sourced from reference TRBV28 and TRBJ2-7, is DVKVTQSSRYLVKRTGEKVFLECVQDMDHENMFWYRQDPGLGLRLIYFSYDVKMKEKGDIPEGYSVSREKKERFSLILESASTNQTSMYLCASSPTGGEQYFGPGTRLTVT.

J is TRBJ1-2 and V is TRBV7-2; D call uncertain. The germline CDR1 and CDR2 sequences are SGHTA and FQGNSA. The CDR3 sequence is 13 residues long. V lost 1 base and J 2 bases, leaving 5 bases between the germline ends. The CDR3 region has the DNA TGTGCCAGCAGCTTAGGGCGGAACTATGGCTACACCTTC. Its protein product is CASSLGRNYGYTF.

The genes are TRBV11-2 and TRBJ2-6; no firm D call. V was clipped by 0 bases and J by 2 bases, with 5 bases between them. The CDR3 runs to 15 residues. Per germline, CDR1 SGHAT and CDR2 FQNNGV. The CDR3 here is CASSLEQTGANVLTF. As DNA, the CDR3 is TGTGCCAGCAGCTTAGAACAGACTGGGGCCAACGTCCTGACTTTC. The full variable domain, its missing parts supplied by reference TRBV11-2 and TRBJ2-6, is EAGVAQSPRYKIIEKRQSVAFWCNPISGHATLYWYQQILGQGPKLLIQFQNNGVVDDSQLPKDRFSAERLKGVDSTLKIQPAKLEDSAVYLCASSLEQTGANVLTFGAGSRLTVL.

In its sample, this clone was seen once. In nucleotides, the CDR3 is TGTGCCAGCATCGGACACTTACTCTATGAGCAGTTCTTC. This sequence encodes CASIGHLLYEQFF. The chain links TRBV21-1 to TRBJ2-1; the D call in the table, TRBD1, was not verified against the DNA. TRBV21-1 is deemed a pseudogene. The CDR3 is made up of 13 amino acids.

V usage is TRBV18 and J usage is TRBJ1-2; TRBD1 agrees at 11 bases. The CDR3 spans 16 residues. Germline V gives CDR1 KGHSH, CDR2 LQKENI. The ends lost 3 bases at V and 0 bases at J; junction bases unmatched: 3. This chain's CDR3 is CASSPQGQGANYGYTF. DNA for the CDR3: TGTGCCAGCTCACCGCAGGGACAGGGGGCTAACTATGGCTACACCTTC.

This clone was counted a single time. The chain links TRBV27 to TRBJ2-2; D perhaps matches TRBD2 (5 bases). The CDR3 covers 14 residues. Germline CDR1 MNHEY, CDR2 SMNVEV (reference sequence). V dropped 6 bases and J dropped 4 bases, with 12 bases sitting between them. CDR3 nucleotide sequence: TGTGCCAGCAGCTCACGGGGAGCCACCGGGGAGCTGTTTTTT. Amino acid sequence: CASSSRGATGELFF.

The chain joins TRBV28 to TRBJ2-4; a possible D gene is TRBD1 (5 bases). In germline, CDR1 is MDHEN, CDR2 SYDVKM. This CDR3 has 14 amino acids. V was shortened by 6 bases and J by 1 base, with 10 bases between the two germline ends. The CDR3 sequence is CASSSQGAKNIQYF. CDR3 DNA sequence: TGTGCCAGCAGCTCCCAGGGTGCCAAAAACATTCAGTACTTC.

The chain has TRBV18 and TRBJ1-2; D is possibly TRBD1 (5 bases). The CDR3 is 16 amino acids. Germline V lookup: CDR1 KGHSH, CDR2 LQKENI. V dropped 5 bases and J dropped 6 bases, with 22 bases sitting between them. The CDR3 bases are TGTGCCAGCTCAACTTTACAAGGGGCCTCAAAGGATGGCTACACCTTC. The encoded protein is CASSTLQGASKDGYTF.

This clone appeared a single time. This chain links TRBV5-1 with TRBJ2-3; 7 nucleotides align to TRBD1. The germline V gene has CDR1 SGHRS and CDR2 YFSETQ. This CDR3 contains 13 residues. V trimming: 4 bases; J trimming: 6 bases; junction bases outside the gene matches: 5. The CDR3 nucleotides read TGCGCCAGCAGCACTGACAGGGTTGATACGCAGTATTTT. This gives the protein CASSTDRVDTQYF. Variable domain in full (rest from reference TRBV5-1 and TRBJ2-3): KAGVTQTPRYLIKTRGQQVTLSCSPISGHRSVSWYQQTPGQGLQFLFEYFSETQRNKGNFPGRFSGRQFSNSRSEMNVSTLELGDSALYLCASSTDRVDTQYFGPGTRLTVL.

The V gene is TRBV2, the J gene TRBJ2-7; TRBD1 agrees at 10 bases. CDR1 and CDR2 from the germline V gene are SNHLY and FYNNEI. V was clipped by 1 base and J by 9 bases; unmatched bases: 6. This CDR3 is built from 14 residues. Here the CDR3 DNA reads TGTGCCAGCAGTGAAGGAGACAGGGGGCCGCGGCAGTACTTC. Its translation: CASSEGDRGPRQYF.

The chain combines TRBV5-5 with TRBJ2-1; D is unresolved. The germline V and J ends were trimmed by 0 bases and 0 bases, with 7 bases remaining between them. This CDR3 is built from 15 residues. The germline gives CDR1 SGHKS, CDR2 YYEKEE (reference sequence). The CDR3 DNA reads as TGTGCCAGCAGCTTGGGACTGGGCTCCTACAATGAGCAGTTCTTC. This encodes CASSLGLGSYNEQFF.

This clone was observed once. The chain couples TRBV5-4 to TRBJ1-1, with D uncertain. In germline, CDR1 is SGHNT, CDR2 YYREEE (reference sequence). The CDR3 covers 13 residues. Trimming stripped 0 bases from V and 1 base from J, with 4 bases between. The CDR3 sequence: CASSLDRNTEAFF. The CDR3 DNA reads TGTGCCAGCAGCTTGGATCGGAACACTGAAGCTTTCTTT.

The gene calls are TRBV7-2 and TRBJ2-5; 10 nucleotides align to TRBD1. The CDR3 runs to 15 residues. CDR1 and CDR2 from the germline V gene are SGHTA and FQGNSA. Trimming at V came to 6 bases and at J to 5 bases, leaving 9 bases not matched to a gene. The CDR3 DNA reads as TGTGCCAGCAGTACCGAGACAGGGGGCGAGGAGACCCAGTACTTC. Protein: CASSTETGGEETQYF.

The CDR3 spells CASSSGQQLYGYTF. The CDR3 DNA sequence: TGTGCCAGCAGTTCGGGACAGCAGCTCTATGGCTACACCTTC. J is TRBJ1-2 and V is TRBV6-1, with 7 nucleotides matching TRBD1. Looked up from germline, CDR1 is MNHNS and CDR2 is SASEGT. The CDR3 extends over 14 amino acids. V dropped 5 bases and J dropped 4; count of bases not matched to a gene: 7.

The rearrangement joins TRBV19 to TRBJ2-7; 9 bases are shared with TRBD2. J gave up 6 bases and V 0 bases, and 6 bases lay outside the gene matches. This CDR3 is 15 amino acids long. In germline, CDR1 is LNHDA, CDR2 SQIVND (reference sequence). For the CDR3, the DNA is TGTGCCAGTAGTATAGACCTGCGACTAGCGGCCGAGCAGTACTTC. Translating gives CASSIDLRLAAEQYF.

The chain recombines TRBV28 with TRBJ2-2; a possible D gene is TRBD1 (5 bases). Trimming took 7 bases from V and 3 from J, leaving 15 bases between them. CDR1 MDHEN and CDR2 SYDVKM come from the germline V gene. The CDR3 runs to 15 residues. CDR3 sequence: CASIRQGLDTGELFF. The DNA for the CDR3 is TGTGCCAGCATCCGGCAGGGCTTGGACACCGGGGAGCTGTTTTTT.

This chain uses TRBV28 with TRBJ1-3; weak D call: TRBD1 (6 bases). V shed 5 bases and J shed 8 bases, with 16 bases lying between them. This CDR3 spans 14 amino acids. Germline V lookup: CDR1 MDHEN, CDR2 SYDVKM. Written as DNA, the CDR3 is TGTGCCAGCAGTCTAATACAGGGTCGGGACACCATATATTTT. Its protein is CASSLIQGRDTIYF. Complete variable domain (other parts from reference TRBV28 and TRBJ1-3): DVKVTQSSRYLVKRTGEKVFLECVQDMDHENMFWYRQDPGLGLRLIYFSYDVKMKEKGDIPEGYSVSREKKERFSLILESASTNQTSMYLCASSLIQGRDTIYFGEGSWLTVV.

The chain uses TRBV11-2 and TRBJ1-4, with D uncertain. The CDR3 consists of 13 residues. Trimming removed 3 bases from V and 8 bases from J, with 10 bases in between. Germline lookup yields CDR1 SGHAT and CDR2 FQNNGV. The CDR3 bases are TGTGCCAGCAGCTTCGGAGTAAGGGAAAAACTGTTTTTT. It encodes CASSFGVREKLFF.

The chain uses TRBV4-1 and TRBJ2-3, with D perhaps TRBD1 (5 bases). The germline CDR1 and CDR2 sequences are MGHRA and YSYEKL. V was shortened by 1 base and J by 0 bases, with 11 bases between the two germline ends. The CDR3 is made up of 16 amino acids. The CDR3 DNA reads TGCGCCAGCAGCCAAGTCCAGGGTTTTAGCACAGATACGCAGTATTTT. Translating it yields CASSQVQGFSTDTQYF.

This sequence joins TRBV10-1 and TRBJ1-1; D remains ambiguous. Trimming took 6 bases from V and 4 from J, leaving 12 bases between them. Germline V gives CDR1 WNHNN, CDR2 SYGVQD (reference sequence). CDR3 length: 13 amino acids. The CDR3 DNA reads TGCGCCAGCAGCCAAGAATGGAGCACTGAAGCTTTCTTT. It codes for CASSQEWSTEAFF.

The gene calls are TRBV28 and TRBJ1-1; perhaps TRBD1 as D (5 bases). V was cut by 3 bases and J by 3 bases, with 14 bases left in between. Looked up from germline, CDR1 is MDHEN and CDR2 is SYDVKM. The CDR3 is 15 amino acids. This CDR3 reads CASSFNRGGDTEAFF. The CDR3 DNA reads as TGTGCCAGCAGTTTCAATCGGGGGGGGGACACTGAAGCTTTCTTT.

The chain joins TRBV4-3 to TRBJ1-5; D is unresolved. Per germline, CDR1 LGHNA and CDR2 YSLEER. The ends were cut back, 1 base at V and 7 bases at J, with 14 bases in the middle. The CDR3 loop spans 15 amino acids. Written as DNA, the CDR3 is TGCGCCAGCAGCCAAGTTTTGCGGACTGGCCAGCCCCAGCATTTT. Translated: CASSQVLRTGQPQHF.

The table lists this clone with a few counts. This sequence joins TRBV6-1 and TRBJ1-3, with D possibly being TRBD1 (5 bases). The V end was cut by 7 bases, the J end by 3 bases, with 13 bases between. Germline CDR1 is MNHNS and CDR2 is SASEGT. The CDR3 consists of 14 residues. This chain's CDR3 is CASTPPGGGNTIYF. CDR3 DNA sequence: TGTGCCAGCACCCCTCCGGGGGGTGGAAACACCATATATTTT.